This T cell receptor (beta chain) appears in the sequencing data of a study of cytomegalovirus exposure and HLA in healthy donors. The PCR employed 60 Vbeta primers together with 13 Jbeta primers. Produced via immunoSEQ multiplex PCR; TCRdb's table is partial and in-frame only. This repertoire includes approximately 47,000 clones. V was pared by 5 bases and J by 4 bases, with 5 bases between. From germline, CDR1 is MNHEY and CDR2 SVGAGI. CDR3 length: 11 amino acids. V is TRBV6-5 and J is TRBJ1-2; D may be TRBD1 (5 bases). The specimen sequenced was PBMCs. The TCR sequence derives from a male donor in good health and CMV-seronegative. Here the CDR3 reads CASSDSYGYTF. CDR3 in DNA: TGTGCCAGCAGTGACAGCTATGGCTACACCTTC.